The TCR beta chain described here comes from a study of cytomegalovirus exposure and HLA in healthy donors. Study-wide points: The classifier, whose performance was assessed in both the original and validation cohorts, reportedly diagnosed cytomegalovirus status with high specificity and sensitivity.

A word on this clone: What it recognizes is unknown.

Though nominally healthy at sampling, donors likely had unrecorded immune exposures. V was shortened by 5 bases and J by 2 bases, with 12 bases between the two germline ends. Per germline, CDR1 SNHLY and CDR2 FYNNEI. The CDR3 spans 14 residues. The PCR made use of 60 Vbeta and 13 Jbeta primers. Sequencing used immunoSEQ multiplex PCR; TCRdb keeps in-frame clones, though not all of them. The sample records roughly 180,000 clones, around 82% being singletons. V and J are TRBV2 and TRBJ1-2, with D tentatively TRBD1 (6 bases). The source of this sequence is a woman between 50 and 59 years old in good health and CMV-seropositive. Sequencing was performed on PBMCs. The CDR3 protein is CASSLQGTNYGYTF. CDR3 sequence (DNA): TGTGCCAGCAGTCTCCAGGGGACCAACTATGGCTACACCTTC.